This entry lists 14 T cell receptor beta chains sequenced from one sample in a study of blood T cell repertoires in COVID-19. TCRdb's copy holds only in-frame clones and misses some; the assay was immunoSEQ multiplex PCR. This sample yields 200,000 to 250,000 clones, of which roughly four fifths are seen a single time; about 2% belongs to the top ten. The sequencing input was PBMCs or T cells enriched from blood (not recorded which). All receptors derive from a man aged 55 to 70 who had recovered from COVID-19.

The chain recombines TRBV5-1 with TRBJ1-1; TRBD1 agrees at 8 bases. The V gene end was trimmed by 3 bases and the J gene end by 4 bases; junction bases not matched to a gene: 17. This CDR3 has 18 amino acids. In germline, CDR1 is SGHRS, CDR2 YFSETQ. The CDR3 here is CASSSPPGTGGVVTEAFF. In DNA, the CDR3 is TGCGCCAGCAGCTCCCCCCCCGGGACAGGCGGGGTAGTCACTGAAGCTTTCTTT.

The chain links TRBV11-3 to TRBJ2-7; no firm D call. Germline CDR1 and CDR2: SGHNT and YENEEA. V was cut by 4 bases and J by 5 bases, with 12 bases left in between. The CDR3 has 13 residues. The CDR3 region is CASSSTWADEQYF. CDR3 nucleotides: TGTGCCAGCAGCTCAACCTGGGCCGACGAGCAGTACTTC.

The chain links TRBV6-1 to TRBJ1-6, with 7 positions matching TRBD1. Looked up from germline, CDR1 is MNHNS and CDR2 is SASEGT. The CDR3 contains 16 residues. After removal of 2 bases from V and 6 bases from J, the junction contained 7 bases not matched to a gene. The CDR3 protein is CASSEMRQGSNSPLHF. CDR3 DNA: TGTGCCAGCAGTGAAATGAGACAGGGAAGTAATTCACCCCTCCACTTT.

V and J are TRBV7-9 and TRBJ2-2; the match to TRBD1 covers 8 bases. The trim removed 5 bases at V and 4 bases at J, leaving 6 bases unmatched. Germline-derived CDR1 and CDR2 are SEHNR and FQNEAQ (reference sequence). The CDR3 totals 15 residues. The DNA for the CDR3 is TGTGCCAGCAGCCTCAGGGGGCCGAGCACCGGGGAGCTGTTTTTT. Translation gives CASSLRGPSTGELFF.

The genes are TRBV3-1 (or the pseudogene TRBV3-2) and TRBJ2-3; 7 nucleotides match TRBD2. Germline CDR1 reads LGHDT; CDR2 reads YNNKEL (reference sequence). The CDR3 runs 15 residues. J was trimmed by 4 bases and V by 4 bases; bases with no gene match: 8. CDR3 loop: CASSPGTKSSDTQYF. The CDR3, as DNA: TGTGCCAGCAGCCCCGGGACTAAGTCCTCAGATACGCAGTATTTT.

In its sample, this clone was seen a few times. The J gene is TRBJ1-1, the V gene TRBV5-6, with D perhaps TRBD1 (5 bases). The CDR3 spans 19 residues. Germline V CDR1 and CDR2: SGHDT, YYEEEE. The V and J ends lost 3 bases and 0 bases respectively, with 24 bases between them. The CDR3: CASSSLTELRQMMNTEAFF. CDR3 in DNA: TGTGCCAGCAGCTCGCTGACGGAATTAAGACAGATGATGAACACTGAAGCTTTCTTT.

The rearrangement joins TRBV2 to TRBJ2-7; TRBD1 might be the D (6 bases). This CDR3 has 12 residues. Germline V gene data show CDR1 as SNHLY and CDR2 as FYNNEI. V was cut by 6 bases and J by 3 bases, with 9 bases left in between. CDR3 region: CASRPDSYEQYF. CDR3 nucleotide sequence: TGTGCCAGCAGGCCGGACAGCTACGAGCAGTACTTC.

The J gene is TRBJ2-7, the V gene TRBV29-1, with D perhaps matching TRBD1 (5 bases). This CDR3 contains 11 residues. V lost 7 bases and J 2 bases, leaving 9 bases between the germline ends. Germline V gene sequence: CDR1 SQVTM, CDR2 ANQGSEA. CDR3 sequence reads: CSALTAYEQYF. The CDR3 region has the DNA TGCAGCGCCTTGACAGCCTACGAGCAGTACTTC.

The chain is built from TRBV24-1 and TRBJ2-3, with D uncertain. Trimming shortened V by 1 base and J by 5 bases, and 18 bases separated the two germline ends. There are 17 residues in the CDR3. The germline gives CDR1 KGHDR, CDR2 SFDVKD. In DNA, the CDR3 is TGTGCCACCAGTGATTTCGGGTTTCAAGGCTCACAAGATACGCAGTATTTT. Translating it yields CATSDFGFQGSQDTQYF.

CDR3 in DNA: TGTGCCAGCTCACCACGGCGCGTATCCCAGACAGGGGACACCTACGAGCAGTACTTC. Protein: CASSPRRVSQTGDTYEQYF. This chain uses TRBV18 with TRBJ2-7; 8 bases are a match to TRBD1. The germline gives CDR1 KGHSH, CDR2 LQKENI. CDR3 length equals 19 residues. V lost 1 base and J lost 2; bases outside the gene matches: 16.

V usage is TRBV5-1 and J usage is TRBJ2-5; D is perhaps TRBD1 (6 bases). With 4 bases removed from V and 4 bases from J, the gap between germline ends came to 20 bases. The CDR3 has 16 amino acids. The V gene's germline CDR1 is SGHRS and CDR2 YFSETQ. The CDR3 region is CASSRGGRAGVETQYF. The CDR3 coding sequence is TGCGCCAGCAGCCGGGGCGGAAGGGCAGGGGTAGAGACCCAGTACTTC.

This chain links TRBV4-1 with TRBJ1-2; D remains ambiguous. Germline loops: CDR1 MGHRA, CDR2 YSYEKL. V lost 0 bases to trimming and J lost 4 bases, with 6 bases between them. The CDR3 covers 13 residues. The CDR3 nucleotides read TGCGCCAGCAGCCAAGACTGGGCCTATGGCTACACCTTC. This encodes CASSQDWAYGYTF.

The V call is TRBV5-1, the J call TRBJ1-1; TRBD1 matches at 10 bases. Germline lookup yields CDR1 SGHRS and CDR2 YFSETQ. Trimming removed 3 bases from V and 6 bases from J; junction bases left unmatched: 11. This CDR3 comprises 16 residues. DNA of the CDR3: TGCGCCAGCAGCTCCCGACAGGGGGCGGGAAGATCTGAAGCTTTCTTT. Protein sequence: CASSSRQGAGRSEAFF.

This clone was observed once. The chain joins TRBV9 to TRBJ1-2; D gene unclear. In germline, CDR1 is SGDLS, CDR2 YYNGEE. CDR3 length: 12 residues. With 6 bases removed from V and 4 bases from J, the gap between germline ends came to 10 bases. CDR3 residues: CASNGISYGYTF. In nucleotides, the CDR3 is TGTGCCAGCAACGGGATTAGCTATGGCTACACCTTC. Full variable domain (remainder filled in from reference TRBV9 and TRBJ1-2): DSGVTQTPKHLITATGQRVTLRCSPRSGDLSVYWYQQSLDQGLQFLIQYYNGEERAKGNILERFSAQQFPDLHSELNLSSLELGDSALYFCASNGISYGYTFGSGTRLTVV.